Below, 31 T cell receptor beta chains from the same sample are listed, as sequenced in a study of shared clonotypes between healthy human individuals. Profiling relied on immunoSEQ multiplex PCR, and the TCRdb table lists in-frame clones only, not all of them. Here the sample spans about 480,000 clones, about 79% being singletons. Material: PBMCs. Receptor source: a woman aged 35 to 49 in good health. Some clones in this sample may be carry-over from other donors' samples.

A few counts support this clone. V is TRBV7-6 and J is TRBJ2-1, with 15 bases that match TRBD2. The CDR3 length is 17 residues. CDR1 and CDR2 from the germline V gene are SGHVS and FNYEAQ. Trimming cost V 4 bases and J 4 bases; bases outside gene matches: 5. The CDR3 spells CASSSGLAGGLYNEQFF. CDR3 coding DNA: TGTGCCAGCAGCTCGGGACTAGCGGGAGGCCTATACAATGAGCAGTTCTTC.

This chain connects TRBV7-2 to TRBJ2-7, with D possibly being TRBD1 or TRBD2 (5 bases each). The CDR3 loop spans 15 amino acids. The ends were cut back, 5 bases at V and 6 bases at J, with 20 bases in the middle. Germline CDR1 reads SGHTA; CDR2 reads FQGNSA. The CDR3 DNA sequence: TGTGCCAGCAGCACTACCGGGACGCCTGGAGGCGAGCAGTACTTC. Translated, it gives CASSTTGTPGGEQYF.

The CDR3 DNA follows: TGTGCCAGCAGCTTAACGGCTGGCTCCTACAATGAGCAGTTCTTC. This encodes CASSLTAGSYNEQFF. V usage is TRBV7-3 and J usage is TRBJ2-1, with no clear D. V dropped 0 bases and J dropped 0 bases, with 6 bases sitting between them. This CDR3 region has 15 residues. The germline CDR1 and CDR2 sequences are SGHTA and FQGTGA.

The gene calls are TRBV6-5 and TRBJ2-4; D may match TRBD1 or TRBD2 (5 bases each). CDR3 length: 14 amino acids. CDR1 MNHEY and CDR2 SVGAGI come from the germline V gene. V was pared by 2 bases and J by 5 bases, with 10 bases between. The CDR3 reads CASSYGGQENIQYF. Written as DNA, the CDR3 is TGTGCCAGCAGTTACGGAGGACAAGAAAACATTCAGTACTTC.

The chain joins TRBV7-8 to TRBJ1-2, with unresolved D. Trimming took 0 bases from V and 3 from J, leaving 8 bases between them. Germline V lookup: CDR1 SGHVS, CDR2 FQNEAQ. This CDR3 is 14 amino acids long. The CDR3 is CASSLARVDYGYTF. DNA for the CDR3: TGTGCCAGCAGCTTAGCAAGGGTAGACTATGGCTACACCTTC.

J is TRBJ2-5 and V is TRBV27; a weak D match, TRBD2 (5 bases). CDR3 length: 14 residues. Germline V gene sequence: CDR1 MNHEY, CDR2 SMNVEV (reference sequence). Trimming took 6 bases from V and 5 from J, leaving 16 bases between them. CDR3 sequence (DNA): TGTGCCAGCAGCCCGGGAACCCGCCGGGAGACCCAGTACTTC. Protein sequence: CASSPGTRRETQYF.

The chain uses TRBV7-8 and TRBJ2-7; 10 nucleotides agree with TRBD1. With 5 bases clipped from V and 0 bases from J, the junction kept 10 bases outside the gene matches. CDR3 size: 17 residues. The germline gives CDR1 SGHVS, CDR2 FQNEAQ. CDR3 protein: CASSRRVDRGLSYEQYF. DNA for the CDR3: TGTGCCAGCAGCCGAAGGGTCGACAGGGGGCTCTCCTACGAGCAGTACTTC.

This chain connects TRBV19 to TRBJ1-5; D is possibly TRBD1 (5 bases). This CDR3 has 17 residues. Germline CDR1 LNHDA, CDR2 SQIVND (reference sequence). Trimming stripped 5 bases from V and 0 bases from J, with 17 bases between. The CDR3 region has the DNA TGTGCCAGTAGTTCCTCCCGGGACCGGTATAGCAATCAGCCCCAGCATTTT. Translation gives CASSSSRDRYSNQPQHF.

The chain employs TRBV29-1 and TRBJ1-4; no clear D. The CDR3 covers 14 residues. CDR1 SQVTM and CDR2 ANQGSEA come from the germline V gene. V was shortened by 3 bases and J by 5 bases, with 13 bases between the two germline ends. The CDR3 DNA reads TGCAGCGTTGAGTGGGAGGGTAAGAATGAAAAACTGTTTTTT. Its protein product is CSVEWEGKNEKLFF.

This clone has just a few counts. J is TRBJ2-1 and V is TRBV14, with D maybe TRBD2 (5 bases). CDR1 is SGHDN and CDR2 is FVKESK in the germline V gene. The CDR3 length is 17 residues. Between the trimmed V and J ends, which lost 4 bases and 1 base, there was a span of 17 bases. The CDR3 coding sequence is TGTGCCAGCAGCCTCCCCCGGTCGGGGAAGTCCTACAATGAGCAGTTCTTC. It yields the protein CASSLPRSGKSYNEQFF.

The CDR3 bases are TGCGCCAGCAGCTTGGCTCCGGGTTCGGGTTATGAGCAGTTCTTC. Translation gives CASSLAPGSGYEQFF. The chain is built from TRBV5-1 and TRBJ2-1; D unclear. The CDR3 runs to 15 residues. V was shortened by 0 bases and J by 8 bases, with 15 bases between the two germline ends. Per the germline V gene, CDR1 is SGHRS and CDR2 is YFSETQ.

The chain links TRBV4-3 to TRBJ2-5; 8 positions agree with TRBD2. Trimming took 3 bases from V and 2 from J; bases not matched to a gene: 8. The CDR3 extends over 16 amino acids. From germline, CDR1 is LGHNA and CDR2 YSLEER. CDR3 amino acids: CASSQIREGIQETQYF. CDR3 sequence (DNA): TGCGCCAGCAGCCAGATTCGGGAGGGGATACAAGAGACCCAGTACTTC.

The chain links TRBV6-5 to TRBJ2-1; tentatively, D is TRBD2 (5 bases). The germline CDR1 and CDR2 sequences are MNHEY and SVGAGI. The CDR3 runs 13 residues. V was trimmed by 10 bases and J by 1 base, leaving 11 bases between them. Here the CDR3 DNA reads TGTGCCACCCGAGGGCGATCCTACAATGAGCAGTTCTTC. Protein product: CATRGRSYNEQFF.

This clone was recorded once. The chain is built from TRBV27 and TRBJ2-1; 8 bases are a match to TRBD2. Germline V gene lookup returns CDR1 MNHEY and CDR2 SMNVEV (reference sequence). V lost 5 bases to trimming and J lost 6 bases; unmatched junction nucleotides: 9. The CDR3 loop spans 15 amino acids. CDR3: CASSAGLARLNEQFF. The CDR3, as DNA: TGTGCCAGCAGTGCCGGACTAGCCCGCCTCAATGAGCAGTTCTTC.

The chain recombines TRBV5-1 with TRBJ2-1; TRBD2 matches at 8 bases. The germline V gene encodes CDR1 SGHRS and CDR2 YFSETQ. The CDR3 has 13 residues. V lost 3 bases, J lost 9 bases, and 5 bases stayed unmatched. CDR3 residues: CASSSGLAGEQFF. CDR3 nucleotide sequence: TGCGCCAGCAGCTCCGGACTAGCAGGTGAGCAGTTCTTC.

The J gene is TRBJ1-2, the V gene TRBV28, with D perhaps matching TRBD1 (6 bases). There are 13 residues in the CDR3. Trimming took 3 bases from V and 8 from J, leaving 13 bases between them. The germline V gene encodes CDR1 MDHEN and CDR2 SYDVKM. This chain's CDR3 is CASSLGGGRGYTF. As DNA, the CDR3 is TGTGCCAGCAGTTTGGGAGGGGGACGCGGCTACACCTTC.

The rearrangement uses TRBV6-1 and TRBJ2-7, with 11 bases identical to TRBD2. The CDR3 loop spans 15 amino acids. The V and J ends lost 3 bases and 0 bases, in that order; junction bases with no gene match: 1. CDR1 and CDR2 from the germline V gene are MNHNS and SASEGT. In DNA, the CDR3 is TGTGCCAGCAGTGATAGCGGGAGGGCCTCCTACGAGCAGTACTTC. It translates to CASSDSGRASYEQYF.

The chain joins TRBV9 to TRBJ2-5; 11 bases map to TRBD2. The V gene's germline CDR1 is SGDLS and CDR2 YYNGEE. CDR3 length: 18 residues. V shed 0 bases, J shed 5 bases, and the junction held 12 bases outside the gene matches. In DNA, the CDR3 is TGTGCCAGCAGCGTAGGCCCAGGGACTAGCGGACGGGGGGAGACCCAGTACTTC. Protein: CASSVGPGTSGRGETQYF.

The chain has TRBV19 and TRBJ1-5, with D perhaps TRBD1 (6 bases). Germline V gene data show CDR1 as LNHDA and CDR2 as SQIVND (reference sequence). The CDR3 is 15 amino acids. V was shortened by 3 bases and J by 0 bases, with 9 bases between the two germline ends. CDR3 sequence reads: CASSMWGASNQPQHF. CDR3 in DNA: TGTGCCAGTAGTATGTGGGGGGCTAGCAATCAGCCCCAGCATTTT.

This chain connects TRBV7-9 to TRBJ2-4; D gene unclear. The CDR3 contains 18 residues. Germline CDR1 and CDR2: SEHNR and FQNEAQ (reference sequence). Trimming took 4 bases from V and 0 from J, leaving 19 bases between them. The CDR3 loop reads CASSYLLPAPLAKNIQYF. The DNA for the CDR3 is TGTGCCAGCAGCTACCTACTCCCCGCGCCGCTAGCCAAAAACATTCAGTACTTC.

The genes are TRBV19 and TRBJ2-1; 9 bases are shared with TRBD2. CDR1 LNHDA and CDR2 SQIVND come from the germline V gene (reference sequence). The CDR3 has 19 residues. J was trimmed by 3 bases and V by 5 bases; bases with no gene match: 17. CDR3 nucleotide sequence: TGTGCCAGTAGTGCGCGTAGCGGGGGTGGGTGGGGGCTCTACAATGAGCAGTTCTTC. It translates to CASSARSGGGWGLYNEQFF.

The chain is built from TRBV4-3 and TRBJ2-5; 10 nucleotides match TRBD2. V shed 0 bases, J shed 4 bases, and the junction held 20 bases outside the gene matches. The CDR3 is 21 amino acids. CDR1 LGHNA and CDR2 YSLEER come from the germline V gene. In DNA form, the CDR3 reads TGCGCCAGCAGCCAAGAAGCCGTTCTAGGGGGTCTAGCGGGGGAGGTAGAGACCCAGTACTTC. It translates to CASSQEAVLGGLAGEVETQYF.

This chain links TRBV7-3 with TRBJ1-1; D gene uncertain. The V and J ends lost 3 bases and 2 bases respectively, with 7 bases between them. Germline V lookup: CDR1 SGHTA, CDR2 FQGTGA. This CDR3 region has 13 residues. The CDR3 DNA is TGTGCCAGCAGCTTGGGCACAAACACTGAAGCTTTCTTT. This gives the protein CASSLGTNTEAFF.

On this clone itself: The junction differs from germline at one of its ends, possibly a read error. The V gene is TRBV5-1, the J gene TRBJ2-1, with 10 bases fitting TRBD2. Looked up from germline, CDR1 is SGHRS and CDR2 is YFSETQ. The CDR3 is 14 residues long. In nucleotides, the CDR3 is TGCGCCAGCACCTTGACTAGCGGGTACAATGAGCAGTTCTTC. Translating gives CASTLTSGYNEQFF.

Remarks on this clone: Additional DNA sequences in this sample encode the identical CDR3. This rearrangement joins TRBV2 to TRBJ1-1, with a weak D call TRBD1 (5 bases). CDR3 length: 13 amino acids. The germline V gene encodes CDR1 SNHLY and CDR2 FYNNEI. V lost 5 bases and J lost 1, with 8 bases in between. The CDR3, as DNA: TGTGCCAGCAGTCGGGACGGGAACACTGAAGCTTTCTTT. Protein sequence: CASSRDGNTEAFF.

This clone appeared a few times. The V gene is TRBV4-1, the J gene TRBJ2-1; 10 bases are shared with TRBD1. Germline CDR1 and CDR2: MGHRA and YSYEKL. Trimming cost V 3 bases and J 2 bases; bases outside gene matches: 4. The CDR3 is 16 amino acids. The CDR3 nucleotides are TGCGCCAGCAGCCATGCCGACAGGGGGCCCTACAATGAGCAGTTCTTC. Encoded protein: CASSHADRGPYNEQFF.

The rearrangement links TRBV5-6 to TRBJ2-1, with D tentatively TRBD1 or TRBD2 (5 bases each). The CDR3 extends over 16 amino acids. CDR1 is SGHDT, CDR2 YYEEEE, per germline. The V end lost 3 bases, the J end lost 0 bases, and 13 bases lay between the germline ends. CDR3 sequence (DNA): TGTGCCAGCAGCTATGGGACGCCGAGCTCCTACAATGAGCAGTTCTTC. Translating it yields CASSYGTPSSYNEQFF.

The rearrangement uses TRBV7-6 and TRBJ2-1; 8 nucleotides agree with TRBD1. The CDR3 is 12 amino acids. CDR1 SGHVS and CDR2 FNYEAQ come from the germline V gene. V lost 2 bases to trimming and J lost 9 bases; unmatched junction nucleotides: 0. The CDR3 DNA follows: TGTGCCAGCAGCTTACAGGGGGCTGAGCAGTTCTTC. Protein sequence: CASSLQGAEQFF. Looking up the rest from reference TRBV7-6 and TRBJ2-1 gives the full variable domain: GAGVSQSPRYKVTKRGQDVALRCDPISGHVSLYWYRQALGQGPEFLTYFNYEAQQDKSGLPNDRFSAERPEGSISTLTIQRTEQRDSAMYRCASSLQGAEQFFGPGTRLTVL.

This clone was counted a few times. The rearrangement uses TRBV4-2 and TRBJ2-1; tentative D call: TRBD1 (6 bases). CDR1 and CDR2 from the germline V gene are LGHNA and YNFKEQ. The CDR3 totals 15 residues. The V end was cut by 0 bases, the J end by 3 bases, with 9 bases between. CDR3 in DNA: TGTGCCAGCAGCCAAGATATGACAGGCTACAATGAGCAGTTCTTC. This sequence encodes CASSQDMTGYNEQFF.

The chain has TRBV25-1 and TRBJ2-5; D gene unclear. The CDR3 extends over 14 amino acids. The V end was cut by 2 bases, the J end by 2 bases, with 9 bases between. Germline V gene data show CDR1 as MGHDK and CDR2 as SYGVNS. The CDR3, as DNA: TGTGCCAGCAGTGAAGAACGGTATCAAGAGACCCAGTACTTC. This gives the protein CASSEERYQETQYF. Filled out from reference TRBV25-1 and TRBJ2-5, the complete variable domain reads EADIYQTPRYLVIGTGKKITLECSQTMGHDKMYWYQQDPGMELHLIHYSYGVNSTEKGDLSSESTVSRIRTEHFPLTLESARPSHTSQYLCASSEERYQETQYFGPGTRLLVL.

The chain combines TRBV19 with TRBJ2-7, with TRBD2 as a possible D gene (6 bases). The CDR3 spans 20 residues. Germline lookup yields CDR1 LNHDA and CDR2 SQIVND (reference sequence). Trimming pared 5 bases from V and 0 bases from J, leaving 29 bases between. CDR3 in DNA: TGTGCCAGTAGTGGGAGATCGACGGGGGTTGGCGGGTCTATCTCCTACGAGCAGTACTTC. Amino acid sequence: CASSGRSTGVGGSISYEQYF.